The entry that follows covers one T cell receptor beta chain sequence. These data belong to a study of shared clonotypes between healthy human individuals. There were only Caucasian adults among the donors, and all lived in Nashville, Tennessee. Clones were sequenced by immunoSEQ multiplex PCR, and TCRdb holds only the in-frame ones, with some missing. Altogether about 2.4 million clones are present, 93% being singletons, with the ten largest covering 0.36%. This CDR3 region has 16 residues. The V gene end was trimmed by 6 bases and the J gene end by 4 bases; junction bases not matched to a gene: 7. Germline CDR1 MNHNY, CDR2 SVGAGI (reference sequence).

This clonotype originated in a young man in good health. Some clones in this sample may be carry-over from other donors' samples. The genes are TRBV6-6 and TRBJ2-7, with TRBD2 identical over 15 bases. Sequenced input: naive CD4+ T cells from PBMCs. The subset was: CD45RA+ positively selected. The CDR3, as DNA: TGTGCCAGCAGGGGACTAGCGGGAGGTATGGTTTACGAGCAGTACTTC. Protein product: CASRGLAGGMVYEQYF.